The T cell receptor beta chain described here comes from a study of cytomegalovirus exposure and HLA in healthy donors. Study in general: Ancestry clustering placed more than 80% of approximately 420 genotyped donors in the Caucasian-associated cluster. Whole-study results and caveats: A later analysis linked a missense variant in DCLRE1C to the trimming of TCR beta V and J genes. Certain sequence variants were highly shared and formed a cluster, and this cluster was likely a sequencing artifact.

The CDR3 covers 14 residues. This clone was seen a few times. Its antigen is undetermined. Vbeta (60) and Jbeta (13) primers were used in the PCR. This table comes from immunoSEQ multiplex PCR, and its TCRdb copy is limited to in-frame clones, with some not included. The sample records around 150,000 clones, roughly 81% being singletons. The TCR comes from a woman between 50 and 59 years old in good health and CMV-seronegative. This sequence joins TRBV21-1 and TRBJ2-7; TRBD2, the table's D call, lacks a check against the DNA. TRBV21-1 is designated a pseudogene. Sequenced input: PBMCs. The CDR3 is CASGGAATSYEQYF. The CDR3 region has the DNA TGTGCCAGTGGGGGGGCAGCGACCTCCTACGAGCAGTACTTC.